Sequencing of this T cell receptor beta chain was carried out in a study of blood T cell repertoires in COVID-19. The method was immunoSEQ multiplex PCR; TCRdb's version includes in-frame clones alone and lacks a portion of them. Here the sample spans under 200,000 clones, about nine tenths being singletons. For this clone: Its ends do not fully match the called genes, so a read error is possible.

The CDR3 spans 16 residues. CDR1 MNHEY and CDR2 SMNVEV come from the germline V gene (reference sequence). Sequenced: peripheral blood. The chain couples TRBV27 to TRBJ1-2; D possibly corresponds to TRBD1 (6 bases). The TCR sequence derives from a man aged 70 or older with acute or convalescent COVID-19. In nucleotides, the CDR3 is TGTGCCAGCAGTATATCGCCCACAGGGATGGGCTATGGCTACACCTTC. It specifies CASSISPTGMGYGYTF.